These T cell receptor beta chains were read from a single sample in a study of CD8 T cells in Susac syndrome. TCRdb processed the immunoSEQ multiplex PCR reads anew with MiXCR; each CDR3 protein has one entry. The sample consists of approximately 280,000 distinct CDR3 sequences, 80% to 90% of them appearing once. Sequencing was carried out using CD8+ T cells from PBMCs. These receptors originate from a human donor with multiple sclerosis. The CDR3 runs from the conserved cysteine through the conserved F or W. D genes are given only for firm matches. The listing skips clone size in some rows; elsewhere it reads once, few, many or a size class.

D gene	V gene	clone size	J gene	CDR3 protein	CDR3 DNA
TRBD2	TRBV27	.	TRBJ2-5	CASSTRGGRRETQYF	TGTGCCAGCAGTACAAGGGGCGGGAGGAGGGAGACCCAGTACTTC
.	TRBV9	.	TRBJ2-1	CASSDGAVPNNEQFF	TGTGCCAGCAGCGACGGGGCAGTACCTAACAATGAGCAGTTCTTC
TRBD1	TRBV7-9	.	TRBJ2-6	CASSLRDRASGANVLTF	TGTGCCAGCAGCTTAAGGGACAGGGCCTCTGGGGCCAACGTCCTGACTTTC
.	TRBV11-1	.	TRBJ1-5	CASSTPRDVDGGYSNQPQHF	TGTGCCAGCAGCACCCCGAGGGACGTAGACGGGGGATATAGCAATCAGCCCCAGCATTTT
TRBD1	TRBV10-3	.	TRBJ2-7	CAIQMGQGSTRGYEQYF	TGTGCCATTCAGATGGGACAGGGGTCGACACGAGGCTACGAGCAGTACTTC
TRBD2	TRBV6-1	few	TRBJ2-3	CASSETSGRTDTQYF	TGTGCCAGCAGTGAAACGAGCGGGAGAACAGATACGCAGTATTTT
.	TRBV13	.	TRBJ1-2	CASSLGSGSYGYTF	TGTGCCAGCAGCTTAGGGTCCGGGAGCTATGGCTACACCTTC
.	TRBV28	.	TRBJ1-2	CASSPLGPSNGYTF	TGTGCCAGCAGTCCTTTAGGGCCTTCTAATGGCTACACCTTC
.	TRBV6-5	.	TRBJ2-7	CASIQGTEQYF	TGTGCCAGCATCCAGGGGACCGAGCAGTACTTC
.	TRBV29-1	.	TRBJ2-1	CSVGGSRRYEQFF	TGCAGCGTTGGAGGTAGTAGGCGTTATGAGCAGTTCTTC
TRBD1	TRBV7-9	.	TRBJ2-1	CASSLHRTGKTNEQFF	TGTGCCAGCAGCTTACACCGGACAGGGAAGACCAATGAGCAGTTCTTC
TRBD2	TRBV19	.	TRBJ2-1	CASSTTSGTYNEQFF	TGTGCCAGTAGTACGACTAGCGGGACGTACAATGAGCAGTTCTTC
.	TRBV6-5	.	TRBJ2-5	CASSYSGGWVETQYF	TGTGCCAGCAGTTACTCGGGGGGCTGGGTAGAGACCCAGTACTTC
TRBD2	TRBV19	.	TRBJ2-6	CASDGLVPESGANVLTF	TGTGCCAGTGACGGACTAGTCCCAGAATCTGGGGCCAACGTCCTGACTTTC
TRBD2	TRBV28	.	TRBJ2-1	CASSFSSGYSYNEQFF	TGTGCCAGCAGTTTTTCTAGCGGCTATAGCTACAATGAGCAGTTCTTC
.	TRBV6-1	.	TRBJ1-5	CASSDPTGTSNQPQHF	TGTGCCAGCAGCGACCCAACAGGGACCAGCAATCAGCCCCAGCATTTT
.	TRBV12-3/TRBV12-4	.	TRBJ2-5	CASIGGGEETQYF	TGTGCCAGCATAGGGGGGGGAGAAGAGACCCAGTACTTC
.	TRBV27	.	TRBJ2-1	CASSLSGEGYEQFF	TGTGCCAGCAGTTTAAGTGGTGAGGGGTATGAGCAGTTCTTC
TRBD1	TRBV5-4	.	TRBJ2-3	CASSLPGTGGTDTQYF	TGTGCCAGCAGCTTGCCCGGGACAGGGGGCACAGATACGCAGTATTTT
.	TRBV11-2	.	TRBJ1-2	CASSFTDSNYGYTF	TGTGCCAGCAGCTTTACAGACTCTAACTATGGCTACACCTTC
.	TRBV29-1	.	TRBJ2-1	CSVDRGFTTHEQFF	TGCAGCGTTGATCGGGGATTTACTACACATGAGCAGTTCTTC
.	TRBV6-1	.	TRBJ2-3	CASSPGTRYTDTQYF	TGTGCCAGCAGCCCCGGGACACGGTACACAGATACGCAGTATTTT
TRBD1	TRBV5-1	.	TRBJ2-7	CASSVRQGVHDEQYF	TGCGCCAGCAGCGTAAGACAGGGGGTTCACGACGAGCAGTACTTC
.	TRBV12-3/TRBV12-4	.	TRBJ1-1	CASSSSTYRKNTEAFF	TGTGCCAGCAGCTCGTCCACTTACAGGAAAAACACTGAAGCTTTCTTT
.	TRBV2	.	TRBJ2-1	CASSQNKLGGAEQFF	TGTGCCAGCAGCCAAAACAAACTAGGAGGGGCTGAGCAGTTCTTC
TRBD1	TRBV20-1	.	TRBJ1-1	CSATRTGRMNTEAFF	TGCAGTGCTACCCGGACAGGGCGCATGAACACTGAAGCTTTCTTT
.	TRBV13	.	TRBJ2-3	CASSPGHHPDTQYF	TGTGCCAGCAGCCCGGGGCATCACCCAGATACGCAGTATTTT
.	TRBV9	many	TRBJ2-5	CASSGETQYF	TGTGCCAGCAGCGGGGAGACCCAGTACTTC
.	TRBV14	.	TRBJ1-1	CASSQATVVEAFF	TGTGCCAGCAGCCAAGCGACAGTAGTTGAAGCTTTCTTT
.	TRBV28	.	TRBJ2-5	CASSFPQGGSQETQYF	TGTGCCAGCAGTTTTCCCCAGGGGGGAAGTCAAGAGACCCAGTACTTC
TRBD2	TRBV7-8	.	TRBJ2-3	CASSFALAGYTDTQYF	TGTGCCAGCAGCTTTGCACTAGCGGGCTACACAGATACGCAGTATTTT
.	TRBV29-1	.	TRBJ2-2	CSVASANTGELFF	TGCAGCGTTGCTAGCGCGAACACCGGGGAGCTGTTTTTT
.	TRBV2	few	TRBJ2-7	CASNPPGLFPPDGLNEQYF	TGTGCCAGCAATCCACCGGGACTTTTCCCACCAGACGGACTCAACGAGCAGTACTTC
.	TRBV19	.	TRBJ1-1	CASSTSRNTEAFF	TGTGCCAGTAGTACCTCACGGAACACTGAAGCTTTCTTT
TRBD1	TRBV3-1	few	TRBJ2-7	CASSDGTGGYEQYF	TGTGCCAGCAGCGATGGGACAGGAGGCTACGAGCAGTACTTC
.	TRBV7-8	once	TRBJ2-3	CASSPQRTDTQYF	TGTGCCAGCAGCCCTCAGCGGACAGATACGCAGTATTTT
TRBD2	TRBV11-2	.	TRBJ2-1	CASSVLATGNEQFF	TGTGCCAGCAGCGTACTAGCGACGGGGAATGAGCAGTTCTTC
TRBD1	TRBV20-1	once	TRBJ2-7	CSARVMTGPSYEQYF	TGCAGTGCTAGAGTTATGACAGGGCCTTCCTACGAGCAGTACTTC
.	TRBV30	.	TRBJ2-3	CAWTLADTQYF	TGTGCCTGGACTCTAGCAGATACGCAGTATTTT
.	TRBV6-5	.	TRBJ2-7	CASRAGAGAPYEQYF	TGTGCCAGCAGAGCAGGGGCAGGGGCTCCCTACGAGCAGTACTTC
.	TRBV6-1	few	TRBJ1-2	CASSHNGYTF	TGTGCCAGCAGCCATAATGGCTACACCTTC